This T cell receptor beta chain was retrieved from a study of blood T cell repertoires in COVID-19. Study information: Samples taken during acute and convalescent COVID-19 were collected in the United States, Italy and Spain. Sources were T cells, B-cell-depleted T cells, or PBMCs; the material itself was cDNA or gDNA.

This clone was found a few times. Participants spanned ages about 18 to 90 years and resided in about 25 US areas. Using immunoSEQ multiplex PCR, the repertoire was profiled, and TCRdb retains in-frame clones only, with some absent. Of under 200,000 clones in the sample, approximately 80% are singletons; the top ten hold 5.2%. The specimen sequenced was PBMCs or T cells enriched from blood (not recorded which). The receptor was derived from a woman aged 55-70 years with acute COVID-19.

CDR3 amino acids: CASSEAGVNTIYF. CDR3 DNA sequence: TGTGCCAGCAGTGAGGCGGGGGTGAACACCATATATTTT. This chain connects TRBV2 to TRBJ1-3; a weak D match, TRBD1 (5 bases). Trimming removed 3 bases at V and 7 bases at J, with 10 bases between. Germline CDR1 is SNHLY and CDR2 is FYNNEI. The CDR3 consists of 13 residues. Variable domain in full (rest from reference TRBV2 and TRBJ1-3): EPEVTQTPSHQVTQMGQEVILRCVPISNHLYFYWYRQILGQKVEFLVSFYNNEISEKSEIFDDQFSVERPDGSNFTLKIRSTKLEDSAMYFCASSEAGVNTIYFGEGSWLTVV.